A selection of T cell receptor beta chains follows, all from one sample in a study of blood T cell repertoires in COVID-19. Here immunoSEQ multiplex PCR was the method, and the copy in TCRdb shows in-frame clones only, minus some. Found here are tens of thousands of clones, about 88% of them singletons; the top ten hold 15% to 20%. The specimen was peripheral blood. These receptors were collected from a human donor with active COVID-19. The donor label of this sample is uncertain. The CDR3 runs from the conserved cysteine through the conserved F or W. A D gene is named only where the DNA matches it firmly. The size field is filled for only some rows; it gives once, few, many or a size class.

D: -; V: TRBV5-1; size: -; J: TRBJ2-5; DNA: TGCGCCAGCAGCCGAGGGCGGTGGGAGACCCAGTACTTC; CDR3: CASSRGRWETQYF
D: TRBD1; V: TRBV6-6; size: few; J: TRBJ1-5; DNA: TGTGCCAGCAGTTCCACCGACAGGGGAGGTAATCAGCCCCAGCATTTT; CDR3: CASSSTDRGGNQPQHF
D: TRBD2; V: TRBV5-8; size: -; J: TRBJ2-3; DNA: TGTGCCAGCAGCGCCGGGACTAGCGGGGGGCCAGATACGCAGTATTTT; CDR3: CASSAGTSGGPDTQYF
D: TRBD1; V: TRBV5-1; size: -; J: TRBJ1-1; DNA: TGCGCCAGCAGCTCTAGGGGACAGGGGAGCACTGAAGCTTTCTTT; CDR3: CASSSRGQGSTEAFF
D: -; V: TRBV12-3/TRBV12-4; size: once; J: TRBJ2-7; DNA: TGTGCCAGCAGTCGACAGAGCTCCTACGAGCAGTACTTC; CDR3: CASSRQSSYEQYF
D: TRBD1; V: TRBV4-3; size: -; J: TRBJ1-4; DNA: TGCGCCAGCAGCCAAGGCGGGACAGGGGATGAAAAACTGTTTTTT; CDR3: CASSQGGTGDEKLFF
D: -; V: TRBV7-2; size: -; J: TRBJ2-5; DNA: TGTGCCAGCAGCTTTAGACAGTTACAAGAGACCCAGTACTTC; CDR3: CASSFRQLQETQYF
D: TRBD1; V: TRBV13; size: -; J: TRBJ2-3; DNA: TGTGCCAGCAGCTCGGGACAGGCTAGCACAGATACGCAGTATTTT; CDR3: CASSSGQASTDTQYF
D: -; V: TRBV15; size: -; J: TRBJ1-2; DNA: TGTGCCACCAGCCCAGATTCGGGTGTTAGCTATGGCTACACCTTC; CDR3: CATSPDSGVSYGYTF
D: TRBD1; V: TRBV5-1; size: few; J: TRBJ1-2; DNA: TGCGCCAGCAGCTTCCATACAGGGGTAAACTATGGCTACACCTTC; CDR3: CASSFHTGVNYGYTF
D: -; V: TRBV3-1/TRBV3-2; size: -; J: TRBJ1-6; DNA: TGTGCCAGCAGCCCCCGTTTGGCTTCACCCCTCCACTTT; CDR3: CASSPRLASPLHF
D: -; V: TRBV19; size: -; J: TRBJ1-1; DNA: TGTGCCAGTAGTATCGGGATCTCTGAAGCTTTCTTT; CDR3: CASSIGISEAFF
D: -; V: TRBV29-1; size: -; J: TRBJ1-5; DNA: TGCAGCGTAGTACAGGGTGTCAATCAGCCCCAGCATTTT; CDR3: CSVVQGVNQPQHF
D: -; V: TRBV7-9; size: -; J: TRBJ2-3; DNA: TGTGCCAGCAGCTTACAGGGGCGGTACACAGATACGCAGTATTTT; CDR3: CASSLQGRYTDTQYF